This entry lists 10 T cell receptor beta chains sequenced from one sample in a study of T-cell reconstitution after alpha-beta-depleted transplantation in children. Library preparation (for TCRbeta) was performed with unique molecular identifiers. TCRdb used MiXCR to reprocess the PCR reads, holding one entry per CDR3 protein. The sample lists approximately 16,000 distinct CDR3 sequences; just over 5% were seen once. The sequencing used PBMCs, collected before TCRalphabeta/CD19-depleted stem cell transplant. These receptors were taken from a boy aged 5-17 years with acute lymphoblastic leukemia, due to receive a stem cell transplant.

This clonotype was seen at least ten times. The chain is built from TRBV4-1 and TRBJ2-5; 9 nucleotides align to TRBD2. Per the germline V gene, CDR1 is MGHRA and CDR2 is YSYEKL. The trim removed 0 bases at V and 5 bases at J, leaving 13 bases unmatched. The CDR3 totals 18 residues. The CDR3 sequence is CASSQEWDSGSARETQYF. Here the CDR3 DNA reads TGCGCCAGCAGCCAAGAGTGGGATAGCGGGAGTGCCCGGGAGACCCAGTACTTC.

This clonotype showed up many times. The chain uses TRBV5-6 and TRBJ1-2; a possible D gene is TRBD1 (5 bases). The CDR3 length is 15 residues. CDR1 and CDR2 from the germline V gene are SGHDT and YYEEEE. V lost 0 bases and J lost 3, with 12 bases in between. The CDR3 loop reads CASSLVGAGDYGYTF. CDR3 DNA: TGTGCCAGCAGCTTGGTAGGGGCGGGTGACTATGGCTACACCTTC.

This clonotype was recorded at least ten times. The CDR3 here is CSAVDRAVGNTIYF. The CDR3 DNA is TGCAGTGCTGTGGACAGGGCCGTGGGAAACACCATATATTTT. This chain connects TRBV20-1 to TRBJ1-3; 8 bases are a match to TRBD1. This CDR3 is 14 amino acids long. The ends lost 5 bases at V and 4 bases at J; junction bases unmatched: 7. Germline lookup yields CDR1 DFQATT and CDR2 SNEGSKA (reference sequence).

This clonotype was recorded many times. The chain employs TRBV12-3 or TRBV12-4 and TRBJ2-2; D unclear. This CDR3 spans 13 amino acids. V shed 7 bases and J shed 2 bases, with 8 bases lying between them. The CDR3 sequence is CASTSLNTGELFF. The CDR3 DNA follows: TGTGCCAGCACCAGCCTCAACACCGGGGAGCTGTTTTTT.

This clonotype was seen ten or more times. The V and J genes are TRBV27 and TRBJ1-1, with 7 bases identical to TRBD1. The CDR3 spans 14 residues. Germline V lookup: CDR1 MNHEY, CDR2 SMNVEV (reference sequence). Trimming cost V 5 bases and J 4 bases; bases outside gene matches: 7. CDR3 loop: CASSPNRGPTEAFF. Written as DNA, the CDR3 is TGTGCCAGCAGTCCGAACAGGGGTCCCACTGAAGCTTTCTTT.

This clonotype was counted ten times or more. The V gene is TRBV5-1, the J gene TRBJ1-1; D remains ambiguous. V was shortened by 2 bases and J by 1 base, with 15 bases between the two germline ends. Germline loops: CDR1 SGHRS, CDR2 YFSETQ. This CDR3 has 16 residues. This CDR3 is CASSLFLIGGNTEAFF. CDR3 DNA sequence: TGCGCCAGCAGCTTATTTCTCATCGGCGGGAACACTGAAGCTTTCTTT.

This clonotype was counted at least ten times. V gene TRBV7-9 combines with J gene TRBJ1-5; D is unresolved. The CDR3 spans 14 residues. Germline-derived CDR1 and CDR2 are SEHNR and FQNEAQ (reference sequence). V dropped 3 bases and J dropped 10 bases, with 16 bases sitting between them. In DNA form, the CDR3 reads TGTGCCAGCAGCTTTGAAGGGATAGGGAGCCCCCAGCATTTT. Protein: CASSFEGIGSPQHF. The full variable domain, in which reference TRBV7-9 and TRBJ1-5 provide the parts outside the CDR3, is DTGVSQNPRHKITKRGQNVTFRCDPISEHNRLYWYRQTLGQGPEFLTYFQNEAQLEKSRLLSDRFSAERPKGSFSTLEIQRTEQGDSAMYLCASSFEGIGSPQHFGDGTRLSIL.

This clonotype was counted ten times or more. The genes are TRBV20-1 and TRBJ2-6; D is undetermined. The germline gives CDR1 DFQATT, CDR2 SNEGSKA (reference sequence). The CDR3 extends over 13 amino acids. The V gene lost 4 bases and the J gene lost 0 bases, with 4 bases spanning the gap. The CDR3, as DNA: TGCAGTGCTATCTTCTCTGGGGCCAACGTCCTGACTTTC. Translating it yields CSAIFSGANVLTF.

This clonotype was counted at least ten times. The chain combines TRBV6-6 with TRBJ1-1; tentative D call: TRBD1 (5 bases). The V gene lost 7 bases and the J gene lost 1 base, with 13 bases spanning the gap. The CDR3 extends over 14 amino acids. Germline loops: CDR1 MNHNY, CDR2 SVGAGI (reference sequence). CDR3 bases: TGTGCCAGCACCCTCGGGCAGGGGAACACTGAAGCTTTCTTT. Its protein is CASTLGQGNTEAFF.

By its share, this clonotype is medium-sized (0.01 to 0.1%). The V and J genes are TRBV12-3 or TRBV12-4 and TRBJ1-2; D is possibly TRBD1 (6 bases). V gave up 1 base and J gave up 3 bases, with 15 bases separating them. This CDR3 region has 16 residues. CDR3 bases: TGTGCCAGCAGTTTAGGCGTACAGGGTCTGGACTATGGCTACACCTTC. Its translation is CASSLGVQGLDYGYTF.